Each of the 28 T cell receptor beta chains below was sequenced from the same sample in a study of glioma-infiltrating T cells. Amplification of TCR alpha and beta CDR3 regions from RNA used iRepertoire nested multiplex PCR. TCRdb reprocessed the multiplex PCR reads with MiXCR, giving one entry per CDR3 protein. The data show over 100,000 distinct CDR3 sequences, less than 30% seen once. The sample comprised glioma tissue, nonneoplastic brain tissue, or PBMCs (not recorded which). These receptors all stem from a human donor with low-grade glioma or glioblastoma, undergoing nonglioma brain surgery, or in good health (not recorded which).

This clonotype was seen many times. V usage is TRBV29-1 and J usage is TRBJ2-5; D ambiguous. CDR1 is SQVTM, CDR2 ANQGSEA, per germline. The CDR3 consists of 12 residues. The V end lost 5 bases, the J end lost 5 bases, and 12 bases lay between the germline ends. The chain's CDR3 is CSVWSGPETQYF. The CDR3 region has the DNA TGCAGCGTTTGGAGTGGGCCGGAGACCCAGTACTTC. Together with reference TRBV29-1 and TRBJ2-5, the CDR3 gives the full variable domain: SAVISQKPSRDICQRGTSLTIQCQVDSQVTMMFWYRQQPGQSLTLIATANQGSEATYESGFVIDKFPISRPNLTFSTLTVSNMSPEDSSIYLCSVWSGPETQYFGPGTRLLVL.

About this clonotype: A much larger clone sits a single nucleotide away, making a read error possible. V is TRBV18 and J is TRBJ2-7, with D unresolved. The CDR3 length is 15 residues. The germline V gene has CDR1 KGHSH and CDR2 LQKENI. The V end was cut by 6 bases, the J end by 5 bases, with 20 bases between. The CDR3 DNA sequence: TGTGCCAGCTCTTATAAGTTGGGCAGTCAAAACGAGCAGTACTTC. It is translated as CASSYKLGSQNEQYF.

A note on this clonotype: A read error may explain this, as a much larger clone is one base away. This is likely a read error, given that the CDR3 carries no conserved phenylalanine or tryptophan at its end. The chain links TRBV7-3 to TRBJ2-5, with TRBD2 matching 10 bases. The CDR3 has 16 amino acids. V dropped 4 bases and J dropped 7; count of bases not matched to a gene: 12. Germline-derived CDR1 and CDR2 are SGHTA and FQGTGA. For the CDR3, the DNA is TGTGCCAGCAGCTCCATGAGAAGCGGGGGGGCCGGGACCCAGTACTCC. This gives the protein CASSSMRSGGAGTQYS.

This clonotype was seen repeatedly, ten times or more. CDR3 sequence: CSARPTGSSYEQYF. Written as DNA, the CDR3 is TGCAGTGCTAGACCGACAGGGAGCTCCTACGAGCAGTACTTC. The chain joins TRBV20-1 to TRBJ2-7, with 7 bases matching TRBD1. V gave up 2 bases and J gave up 0 bases; unmatched junction bases: 4. The CDR3 is made up of 14 amino acids. The germline gives CDR1 DFQATT, CDR2 SNEGSKA (reference sequence).

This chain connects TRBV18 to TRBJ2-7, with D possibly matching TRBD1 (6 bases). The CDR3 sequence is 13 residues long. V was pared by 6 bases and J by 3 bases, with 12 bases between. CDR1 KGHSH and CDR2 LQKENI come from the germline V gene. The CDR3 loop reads CASSVNRDYEQYF. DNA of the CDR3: TGTGCCAGCTCGGTCAACAGGGACTACGAGCAGTACTTC.

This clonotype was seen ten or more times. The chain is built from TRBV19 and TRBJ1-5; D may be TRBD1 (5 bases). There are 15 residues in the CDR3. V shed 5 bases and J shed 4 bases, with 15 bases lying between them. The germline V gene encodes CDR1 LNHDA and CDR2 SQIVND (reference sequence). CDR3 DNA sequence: TGTGCCAGTAGTTTTACAGGTGGAAGGAATCAGCCCCAGCATTTT. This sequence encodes CASSFTGGRNQPQHF. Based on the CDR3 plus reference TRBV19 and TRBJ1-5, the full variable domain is DGGITQSPKYLFRKEGQNVTLSCEQNLNHDAMYWYRQDPGQGLRLIYYSQIVNDFQKGDIAEGYSVSREKKESFPLTVTSAQKNPTAFYLCASSFTGGRNQPQHFGDGTRLSIL.

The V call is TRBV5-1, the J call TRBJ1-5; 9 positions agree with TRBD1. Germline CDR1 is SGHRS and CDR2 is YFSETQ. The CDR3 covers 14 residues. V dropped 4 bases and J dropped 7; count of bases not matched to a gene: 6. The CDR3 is CASSPGQGRQPQHF. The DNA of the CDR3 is TGCGCCAGCAGCCCGGGACAGGGAAGGCAGCCCCAGCATTTT.

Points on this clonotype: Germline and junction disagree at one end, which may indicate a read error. Here the CDR3 reads CAWGTGTSGSTIYF. CDR3 sequence (DNA): TGTGCCTGGGGGACAGGGACCTCTGGAAGCACCATATATTTT. This chain uses TRBV14 with TRBJ1-3, with 9 bases aligning to TRBD1. The CDR3 is 14 amino acids. Germline V gives CDR1 SGHDN, CDR2 FVKESK.

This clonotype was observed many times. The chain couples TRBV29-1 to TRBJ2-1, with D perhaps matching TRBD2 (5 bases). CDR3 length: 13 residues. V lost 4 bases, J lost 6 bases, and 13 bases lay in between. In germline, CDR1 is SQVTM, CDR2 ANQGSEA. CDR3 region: CSVAGILGNEQFF. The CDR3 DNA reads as TGCAGCGTTGCGGGGATCCTGGGCAATGAGCAGTTCTTC.

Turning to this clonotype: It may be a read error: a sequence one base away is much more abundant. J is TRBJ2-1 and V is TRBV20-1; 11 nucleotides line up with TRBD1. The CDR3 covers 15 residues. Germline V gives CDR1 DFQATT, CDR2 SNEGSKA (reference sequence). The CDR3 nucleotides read TGCAGTGCTGTAAGCCGGGACAGGGGGTACAATGAGGAGTTCTTC. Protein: CSAVSRDRGYNEEFF.

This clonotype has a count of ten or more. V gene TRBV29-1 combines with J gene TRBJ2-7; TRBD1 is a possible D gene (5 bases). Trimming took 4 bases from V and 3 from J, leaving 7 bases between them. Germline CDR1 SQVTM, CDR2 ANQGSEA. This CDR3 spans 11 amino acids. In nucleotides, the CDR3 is TGCAGCGTTGTAAGGGGCTACGAGCAGTACTTC. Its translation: CSVVRGYEQYF.

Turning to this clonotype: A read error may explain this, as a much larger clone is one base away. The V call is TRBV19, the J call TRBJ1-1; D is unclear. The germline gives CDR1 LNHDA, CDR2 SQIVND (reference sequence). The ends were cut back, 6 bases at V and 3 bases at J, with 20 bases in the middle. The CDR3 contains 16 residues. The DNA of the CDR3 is TGTGCCAGTAGCAACCAGATAGGGAGGCGAGACACTGAAGCTTTCTTT. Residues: CASSNQIGRRDTEAFF.

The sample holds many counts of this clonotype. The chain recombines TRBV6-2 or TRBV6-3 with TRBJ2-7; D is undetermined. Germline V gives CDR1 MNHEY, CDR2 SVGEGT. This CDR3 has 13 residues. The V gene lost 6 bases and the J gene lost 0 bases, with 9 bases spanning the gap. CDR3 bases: TGTGCCAGCAGCGCTAGAAGCTCCTACGAGCAGTACTTC. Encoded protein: CASSARSSYEQYF.

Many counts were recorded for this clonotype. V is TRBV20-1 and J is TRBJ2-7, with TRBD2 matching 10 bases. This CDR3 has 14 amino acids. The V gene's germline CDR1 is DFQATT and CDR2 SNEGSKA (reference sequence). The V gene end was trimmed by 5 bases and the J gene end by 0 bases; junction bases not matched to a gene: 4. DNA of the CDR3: TGCAGTGCTGATCTAGCGGGGGTCTCCTACGAGCAGTACTTC. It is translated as CSADLAGVSYEQYF.

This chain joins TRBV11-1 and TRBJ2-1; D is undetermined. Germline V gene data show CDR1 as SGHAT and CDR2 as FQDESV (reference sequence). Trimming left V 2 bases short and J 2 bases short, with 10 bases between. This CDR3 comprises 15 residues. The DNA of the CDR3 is TGTGCCAGCAGCTTAAATGTCGGCGCCTACAATGAGCAGTTCTTC. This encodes CASSLNVGAYNEQFF.

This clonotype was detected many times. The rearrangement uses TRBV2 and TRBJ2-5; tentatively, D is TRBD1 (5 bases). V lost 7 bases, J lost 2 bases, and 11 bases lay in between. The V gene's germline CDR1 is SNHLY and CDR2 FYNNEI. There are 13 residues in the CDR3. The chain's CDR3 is CASKGWTQETQYF. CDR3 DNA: TGTGCCAGCAAAGGGTGGACACAAGAGACCCAGTACTTC.

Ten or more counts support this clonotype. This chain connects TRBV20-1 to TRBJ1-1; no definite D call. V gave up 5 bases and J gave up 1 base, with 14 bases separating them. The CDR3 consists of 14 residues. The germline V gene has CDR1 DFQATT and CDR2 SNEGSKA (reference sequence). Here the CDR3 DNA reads TGCAGTGCTCCTGCCGGAAGTTCGAACACTGAAGCTTTCTTT. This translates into CSAPAGSSNTEAFF.

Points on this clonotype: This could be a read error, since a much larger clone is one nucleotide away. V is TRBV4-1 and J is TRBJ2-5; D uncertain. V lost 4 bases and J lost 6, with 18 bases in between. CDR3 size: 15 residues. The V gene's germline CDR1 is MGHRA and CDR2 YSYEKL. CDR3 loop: CASSPTEDSWKTQYF. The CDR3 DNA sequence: TGCGCCAGCAGCCCAACCGAAGACTCCTGGAAGACCCAGTACTTC.

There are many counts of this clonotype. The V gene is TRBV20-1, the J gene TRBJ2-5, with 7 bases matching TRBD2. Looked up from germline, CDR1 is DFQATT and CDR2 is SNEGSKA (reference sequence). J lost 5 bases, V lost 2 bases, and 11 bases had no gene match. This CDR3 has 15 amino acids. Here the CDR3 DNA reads TGCAGTGCTAGATCCCCCTCGAGCGGGGAGGAGACCCAGTACTTC. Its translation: CSARSPSSGEETQYF.

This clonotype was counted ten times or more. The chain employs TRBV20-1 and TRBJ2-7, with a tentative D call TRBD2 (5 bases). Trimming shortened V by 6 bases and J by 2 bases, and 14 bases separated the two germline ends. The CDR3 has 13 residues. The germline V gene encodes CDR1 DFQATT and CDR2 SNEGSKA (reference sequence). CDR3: CSANPTGTYEQYF. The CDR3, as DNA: TGCAGTGCCAACCCGACGGGAACCTACGAGCAGTACTTC.

The DNA for the CDR3 is TGTGCCAGCAGTGAGGAGACTCCGACAGATACGCAGTATTTT. This translates into CASSEETPTDTQYF. The chain joins TRBV2 to TRBJ2-3; D not certain. Trimming removed 3 bases at V and 3 bases at J, with 10 bases between. CDR1 SNHLY and CDR2 FYNNEI come from the germline V gene. The CDR3 contains 14 residues.

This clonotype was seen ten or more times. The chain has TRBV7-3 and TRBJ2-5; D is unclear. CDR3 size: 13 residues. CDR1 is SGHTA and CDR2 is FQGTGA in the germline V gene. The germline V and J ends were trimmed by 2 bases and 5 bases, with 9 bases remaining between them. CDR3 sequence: CASSLVFLETQYF. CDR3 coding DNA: TGTGCCAGCAGCTTAGTTTTCCTTGAGACCCAGTACTTC.

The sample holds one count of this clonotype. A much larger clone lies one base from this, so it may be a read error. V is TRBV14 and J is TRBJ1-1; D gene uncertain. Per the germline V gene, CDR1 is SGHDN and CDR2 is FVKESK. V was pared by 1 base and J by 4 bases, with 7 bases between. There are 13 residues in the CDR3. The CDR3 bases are TGTGCCAGCAGCCAAGGTCTAATCACTGAAGCTTTCTTT. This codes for CASSQGLITEAFF.

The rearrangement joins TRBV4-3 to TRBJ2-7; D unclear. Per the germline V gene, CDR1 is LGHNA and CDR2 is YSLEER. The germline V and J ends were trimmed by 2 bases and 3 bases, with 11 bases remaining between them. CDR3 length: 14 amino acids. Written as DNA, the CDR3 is TGCGCCAGCAGCCAATTTGGGCAGTTCTACGAGCAGTACTTC. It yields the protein CASSQFGQFYEQYF.

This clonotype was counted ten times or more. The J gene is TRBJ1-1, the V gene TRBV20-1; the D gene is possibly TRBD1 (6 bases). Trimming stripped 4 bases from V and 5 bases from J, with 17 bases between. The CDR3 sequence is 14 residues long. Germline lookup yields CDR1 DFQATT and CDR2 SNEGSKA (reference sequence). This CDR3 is CSANPRGRGTEAFF. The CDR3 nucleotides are TGCAGTGCTAATCCCCGGGGGCGCGGAACTGAAGCTTTCTTT.

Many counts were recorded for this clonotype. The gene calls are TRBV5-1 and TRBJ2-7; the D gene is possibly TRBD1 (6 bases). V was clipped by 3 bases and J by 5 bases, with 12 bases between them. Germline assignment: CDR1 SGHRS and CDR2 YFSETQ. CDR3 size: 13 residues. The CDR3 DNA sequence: TGCGCCAGCAGCTCTACAGGGCCCAACGAGCAGTACTTC. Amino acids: CASSSTGPNEQYF.

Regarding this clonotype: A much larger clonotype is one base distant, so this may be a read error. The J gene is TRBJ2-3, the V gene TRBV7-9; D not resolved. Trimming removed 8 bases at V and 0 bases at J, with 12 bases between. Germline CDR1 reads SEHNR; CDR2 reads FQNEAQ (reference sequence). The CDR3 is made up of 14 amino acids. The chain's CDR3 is CASGPLDSTDTQYF. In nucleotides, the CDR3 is TGTGCCAGCGGCCCACTTGACAGCACAGATACGCAGTATTTT.

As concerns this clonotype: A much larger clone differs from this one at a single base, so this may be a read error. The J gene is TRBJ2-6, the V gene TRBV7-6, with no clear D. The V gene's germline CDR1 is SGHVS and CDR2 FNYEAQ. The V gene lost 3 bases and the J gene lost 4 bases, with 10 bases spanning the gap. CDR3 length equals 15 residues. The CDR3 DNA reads TGTGCCAGCAGCTTGGTCAGGAGCGGGGCCAACGTCCTGACTTTC. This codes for CASSLVRSGANVLTF.